This TCR beta chain is drawn from a study of shared clonotypes between healthy human individuals. Study as a whole: The cohort comprised two women and a few men. Their ages spanned 18 to 49 years.

Profiled with immunoSEQ multiplex PCR; TCRdb holds only in-frame clones, not every one. The sample includes roughly 490,000 clones, around 80% seen only once; the top ten take 13%. This clone occurred a few times. J lost 4 bases, V lost 2 bases, and 8 bases had no gene match. This CDR3 has 16 amino acids. Germline CDR1 and CDR2: SGHDN and FVKESK. The clonotype was recovered from a woman aged 40 to 50 in good health. Some clones in this sample may be carry-over from other donors' samples. The V call is TRBV14, the J call TRBJ2-1, with TRBD2 matching over 7 bases. The sequenced sample consisted of PBMCs. DNA for the CDR3: TGTGCCAGCAGCCAAATAGCGGGTTCCGGTTACAATGAGCAGTTCTTC. It translates to CASSQIAGSGYNEQFF. The full variable domain, in which reference TRBV14 and TRBJ2-1 provide the parts outside the CDR3, is EAGVTQFPSHSVIEKGQTVTLRCDPISGHDNLYWYRRVMGKEIKFLLHFVKESKQDESGMPNNRFLAERTGGTYSTLKVQPAELEDSGVYFCASSQIAGSGYNEQFFGPGTRLTVL.